These 5 T cell receptor beta chains came from one sample sequenced in a study of T cell responses to AZD1222 COVID-19 vaccine (TCRdb year 2021). Per the publication, the time point label means: about 28 days (+/-7) after the second vaccine dose. Libraries were built with the immunoSEQ multiplex PCR assay. TCRdb provides this immuneACCESS table in a form limited to in-frame rearrangements. Some clones are lacking; in checked studies, under half of them reflect an unresolved V gene, and why the rest are absent is not known. The sample data list 80,000 to 100,000 clones, and around nine tenths of these were observed just once. Around a tenth of the sample belongs to the ten largest clones. Sequenced here: peripheral blood, sampled 28 days after the second AZD1222 dose. The receptor source for this set is an adult who received the AZD1222 COVID-19 vaccine.

The chain couples TRBV19 to TRBJ2-1; D ambiguous. CDR1 LNHDA and CDR2 SQIVND come from the germline V gene (reference sequence). The ends were cut back, 3 bases at V and 8 bases at J, with 14 bases in the middle. The CDR3 spans 14 residues. The CDR3 sequence: CASSILPSFHEQFF. CDR3 nucleotide sequence: TGTGCCAGTAGTATCCTCCCTAGTTTCCATGAGCAGTTCTTC.

The chain employs TRBV7-9 and TRBJ2-3, with no clear D. The V and J ends lost 4 bases and 6 bases respectively, with 17 bases between them. CDR1 and CDR2 from the germline V gene are SEHNR and FQNEAQ (reference sequence). The CDR3 consists of 15 residues. CDR3 in DNA: TGTGCCAGCAGCTCGTGGGTTAAAATCGTGGATACGCAGTATTTT. It is translated as CASSSWVKIVDTQYF.

The V and J genes are TRBV9 and TRBJ2-3; TRBD1 matches 8 bases. The CDR3 covers 14 residues. V trimming: 0 bases; J trimming: 4 bases; junction bases outside the gene matches: 1. Germline loops: CDR1 SGDLS, CDR2 YYNGEE. CDR3 sequence: CASSVAGGADTQYF. CDR3 DNA sequence: TGTGCCAGCAGCGTAGCAGGGGGCGCAGATACGCAGTATTTT.

This chain connects TRBV12-3 or TRBV12-4 to TRBJ2-7, with TRBD1 matching 7 bases. V shed 4 bases, J shed 0 bases, and the junction held 0 bases outside the gene matches. CDR3 length equals 13 residues. The chain's CDR3 is CASSWDSSYEQYF. CDR3 in DNA: TGTGCCAGCAGTTGGGACAGCTCCTACGAGCAGTACTTC.

This clone appeared once. The rearrangement joins TRBV11-2 to TRBJ1-6, with D perhaps TRBD1 (5 bases). The CDR3 sequence is 14 residues long. From germline, CDR1 is SGHAT and CDR2 FQNNGV. Trimming pared 5 bases from V and 7 bases from J, leaving 12 bases between. CDR3 protein: CASSPGTVNSPLHF. In nucleotides, the CDR3 is TGTGCCAGCAGCCCCGGGACCGTGAATTCACCCCTCCACTTT.